This T cell receptor (beta chain) was sequenced during a study of beta chain features in type 1 diabetes (dated by TCRdb to the late 2010s). In the study overall: Mean age, gender distribution, total cell number and subset yield did not differ between patients and healthy donors. The study compared the TCRB repertoires of sorted circulating CD4+ T cell subsets in recently diagnosed type 1 diabetes patients with those in matched healthy donors. Whereas all 30 or so donors provided naive and central memory subsets, regulatory and stem cell-like memory subsets were isolated from just 8 patients and about 8 healthy donors. A total of 90 million to 130 million sorted cells were examined across all samples, and a strong correlation was observed between cell number per subset and RNA yield. Paper-wide results and their limitations: HLA sub-analyses involved small numbers of individuals, so any influence of HLA type on TCRB rearrangement remained unresolved. Type 1 diabetes patients showed a moderate but significant shortening of TCRB CDR3 length in all four CD4+ subsets. Shorter templates might be favored by PCR, yet because patient and control samples were amplified and corrected together, any such skew would affect both groups equally. Because cDNA was sequenced instead of genomic DNA, highly expressing activated cells could be over-represented, though the groups showed no difference in activation or CD3 levels. At VDJ recombination sites, patients with type 1 diabetes made fewer insertions and deleted more nucleotides, a pattern implying thymic rearrangement abnormalities. Naive, central memory and regulatory TCRB repertoires appeared more similar among patients than among healthy donors.

A single peripheral blood draw of 95 to 150 mL on average was collected from each donor into heparinised tubes. Naive, central memory, regulatory and stem cell-like memory CD4+ T cells were sorted on a BD FACSAria II using a panel including CD45RO, CCR7, CD25, CD127, CD95 and CD27. All sorted populations exceeded 95% purity. Right away, PBMCs were isolated by Lymphoprep density gradient centrifugation and were stained directly, with no culture step. To minimize batch effects, samples were stained and sorted in pairs, one healthy donor with one patient per experiment. Regarding this clone: No antigen is known for it. Base qualities are not provided; no much larger clone lies one nucleotide away. Other nucleotide sequences from this sample produce the same CDR3.

All of the isolated RNA was reverse transcribed with the High Capacity cDNA Reverse Transcription Kit, so expressed TCRB transcripts were sequenced. Naive, central memory and regulatory T cell samples underwent deep immunoSEQ sequencing, averaging roughly 3.5 million total reads per sample. Sorted cells were lysed in RLT buffer, and RNA was extracted using DNase-treated RNeasy Micro or Mini kits according to cell number. Each cell subset was processed on its own to prevent cross-contamination, while patient and healthy donor samples were processed together. The immunoSEQ multiplex PCR was used to amplify TCRB sequences from cDNA, generating 87-bp fragments that spanned the CDR3 region. Amplicons were sequenced on the Illumina HiSeq platform. Regarding the original processing steps: PCR bias was corrected computationally using synthetic template baselines, and reads within Hamming distance 2 were collapsed, with unmergeable singletons discarded. Reads were aligned against IMGT so that V, D and J genes, CDR3 length and insertions or deletions at six rearrangement sites could be assigned. Within each subset, clonotype counts were normalized to sorted cell number, and only after that were true diversity and Gini coefficients computed with the tcR R package. Repertoire sharing was quantified using the overlap coefficient calculated on TCRB nucleotide sequences. TCRdb stores this immuneACCESS table with in-frame sequences only. Part of the clones is absent; in the studies checked, under half of the shortfall reflects unresolved V genes, and no reason is known for the rest. V, J and clone size reflect that table, while D and trimming were determined from the DNA. This sample has hundreds of thousands of clones in its table, and around 9.7% of those were observed once. The leading ten clones occupy around 1% of the sample.

This TCR was sampled from a man aged 30 to 45 with type 1 diabetes. Sequenced sample: central memory CD4+ T cells from blood.

CDR3 sequence: CASSSSGETQYF. Here is the DNA: TGTGCCAGCAGCTCTAGCGGAGAGACCCAGTACTTC. This chain joins TRBV7-9 to TRBJ2-5; 7 middle bases align to TRBD2. Trimming accounts for 4 bases at V and 4 bases at J, while the number of junction bases matched to no gene is 0. CDR1 SEHNR and CDR2 FQNEAQ were looked up in the germline V gene (reference sequence). Taken from cysteine to phenylalanine, the CDR3 has 12 residues. Here the CDR3 DNA is all that survives: 36 bases in frame from base 1.